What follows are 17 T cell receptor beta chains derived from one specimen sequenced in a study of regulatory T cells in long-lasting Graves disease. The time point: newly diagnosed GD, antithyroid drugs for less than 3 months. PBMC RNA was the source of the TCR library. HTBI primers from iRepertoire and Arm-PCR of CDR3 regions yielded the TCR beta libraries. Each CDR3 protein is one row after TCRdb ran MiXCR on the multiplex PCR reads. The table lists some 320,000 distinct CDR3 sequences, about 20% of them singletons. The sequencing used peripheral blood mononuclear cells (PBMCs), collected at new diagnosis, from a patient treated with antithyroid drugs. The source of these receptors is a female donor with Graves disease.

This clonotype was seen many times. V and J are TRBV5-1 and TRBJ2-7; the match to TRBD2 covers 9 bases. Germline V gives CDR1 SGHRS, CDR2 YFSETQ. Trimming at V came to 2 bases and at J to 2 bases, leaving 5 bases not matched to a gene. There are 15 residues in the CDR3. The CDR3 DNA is TGCGCCAGCAGCTTATTTCTAGCGGGGACCTACGAGCAGTACTTC. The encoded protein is CASSLFLAGTYEQYF.

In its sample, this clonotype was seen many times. CDR3 residues: CASSPRSQVQDDEQFF. In nucleotides, the CDR3 is TGTGCCAGCTCACCACGTAGCCAGGTACAAGACGATGAGCAGTTCTTC. The chain combines TRBV18 with TRBJ2-1; no definite D call. Germline V lookup: CDR1 KGHSH, CDR2 LQKENI. CDR3 size: 16 residues. Trimming removed 1 base from V and 8 bases from J, with 18 bases in between.

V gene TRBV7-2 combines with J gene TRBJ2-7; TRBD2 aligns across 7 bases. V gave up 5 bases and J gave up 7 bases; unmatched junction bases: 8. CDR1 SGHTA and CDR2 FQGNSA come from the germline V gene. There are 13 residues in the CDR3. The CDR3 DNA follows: TGTGCCAGCAGCCCCCCCACTAGCGTTGAGCAGTACTTC. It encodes CASSPPTSVEQYF.

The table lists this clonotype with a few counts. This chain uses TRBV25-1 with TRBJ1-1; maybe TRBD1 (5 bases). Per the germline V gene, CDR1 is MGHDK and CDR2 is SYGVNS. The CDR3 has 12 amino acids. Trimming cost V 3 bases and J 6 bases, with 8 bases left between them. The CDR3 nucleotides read TGTGCCAGCAGTGAGGGGCGAGCTGAAGCTTTCTTT. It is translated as CASSEGRAEAFF.

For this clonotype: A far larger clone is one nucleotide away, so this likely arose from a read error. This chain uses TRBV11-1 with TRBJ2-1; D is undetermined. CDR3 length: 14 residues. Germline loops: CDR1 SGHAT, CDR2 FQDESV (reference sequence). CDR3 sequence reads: CASSLVISVIGQSF. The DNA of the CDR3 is TGTGCCAGCAGCTTAGTTATTTCGGTGATAGGGCAGTCCTTC.

This CDR3 reads CASSYPGTSGTTDTQYF. The CDR3 nucleotides are TGTGCCAGCAGTTACCCAGGGACTAGCGGGACCACAGATACGCAGTATTTT. This rearrangement joins TRBV6-8 to TRBJ2-3; 13 positions match TRBD2. From germline, CDR1 is MNHGY and CDR2 SAAAGT. The CDR3 totals 17 residues. V gave up 2 bases and J gave up 2 bases; unmatched junction bases: 4.

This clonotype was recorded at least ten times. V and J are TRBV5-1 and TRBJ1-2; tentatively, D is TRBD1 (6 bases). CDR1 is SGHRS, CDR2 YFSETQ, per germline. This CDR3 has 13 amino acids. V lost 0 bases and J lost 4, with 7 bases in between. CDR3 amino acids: CASSLGTVYGYTF. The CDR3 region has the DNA TGCGCCAGCAGCTTGGGGACAGTCTATGGCTACACCTTC.

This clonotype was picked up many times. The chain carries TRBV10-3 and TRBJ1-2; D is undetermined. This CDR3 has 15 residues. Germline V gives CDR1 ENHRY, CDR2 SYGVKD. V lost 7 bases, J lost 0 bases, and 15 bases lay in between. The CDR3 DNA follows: TGTGCCATCACTCCAGGTGGAAGGACTAACTATGGCTACACCTTC. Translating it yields CAITPGGRTNYGYTF.

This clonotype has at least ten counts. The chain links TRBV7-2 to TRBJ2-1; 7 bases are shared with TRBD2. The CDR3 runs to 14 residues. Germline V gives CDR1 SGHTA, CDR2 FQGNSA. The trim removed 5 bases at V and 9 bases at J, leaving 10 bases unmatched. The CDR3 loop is CASSPGLVTREQFF. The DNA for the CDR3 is TGTGCCAGCAGCCCCGGACTAGTTACGCGTGAGCAGTTCTTC.

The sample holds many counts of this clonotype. The CDR3: CARIVAGNTGELFF. The CDR3 bases are TGTGCCAGGATTGTAGCAGGAAACACCGGGGAGCTGTTTTTT. The chain recombines TRBV19 with TRBJ2-2; D unclear. Between the trimmed V and J ends, which lost 9 bases and 2 bases, there was a span of 13 bases. Germline V CDR1 and CDR2: LNHDA, SQIVND (reference sequence). This CDR3 contains 14 residues.

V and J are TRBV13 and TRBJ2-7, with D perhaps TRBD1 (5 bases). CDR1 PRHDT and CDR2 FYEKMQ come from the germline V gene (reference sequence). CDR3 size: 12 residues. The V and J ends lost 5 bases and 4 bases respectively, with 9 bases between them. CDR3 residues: CASSANRYEQYF. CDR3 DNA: TGTGCCAGCAGCGCGAACAGGTACGAGCAGTACTTC.

CDR3 amino acids: CSVGTGTSGGELFF. The DNA for the CDR3 is TGCAGCGTGGGCACCGGGACTAGTGGAGGGGAGCTGTTTTTT. The chain carries TRBV29-1 and TRBJ2-2; 8 positions match TRBD2. Per the germline V gene, CDR1 is SQVTM and CDR2 is ANQGSEA. The CDR3 length is 14 residues. Trimming cost V 6 bases and J 8 bases; bases outside gene matches: 11.

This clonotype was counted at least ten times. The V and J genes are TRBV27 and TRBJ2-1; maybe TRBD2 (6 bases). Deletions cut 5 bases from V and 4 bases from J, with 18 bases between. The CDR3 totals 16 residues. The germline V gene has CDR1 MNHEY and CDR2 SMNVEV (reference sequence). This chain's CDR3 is CASSPSAWGEYNEQFF. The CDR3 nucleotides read TGTGCCAGCAGTCCGTCAGCGTGGGGGGAGTACAATGAGCAGTTCTTC.

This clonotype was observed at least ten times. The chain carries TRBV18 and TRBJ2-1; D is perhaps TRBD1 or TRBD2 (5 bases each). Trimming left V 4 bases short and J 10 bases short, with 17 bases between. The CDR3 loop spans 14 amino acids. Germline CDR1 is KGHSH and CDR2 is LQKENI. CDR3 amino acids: CASSLPGTPFEQFF. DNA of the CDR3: TGTGCCAGCTCACTCCCCGGGACCCCGTTCGAGCAGTTCTTC.

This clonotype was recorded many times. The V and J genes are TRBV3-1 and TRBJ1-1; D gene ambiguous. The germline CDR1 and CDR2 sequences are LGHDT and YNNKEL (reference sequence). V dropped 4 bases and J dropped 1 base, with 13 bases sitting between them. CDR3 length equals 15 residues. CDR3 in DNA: TGTGCCAGCAGCCCGAGACAAAACCCGAACACTGAAGCTTTCTTT. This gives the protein CASSPRQNPNTEAFF.

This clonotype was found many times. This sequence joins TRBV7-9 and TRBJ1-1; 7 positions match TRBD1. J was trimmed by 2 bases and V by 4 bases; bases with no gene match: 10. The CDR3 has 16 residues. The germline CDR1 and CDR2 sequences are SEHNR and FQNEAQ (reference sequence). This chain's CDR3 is CASSSLPGTANTEAFF. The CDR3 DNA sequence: TGTGCCAGCAGCTCCCTTCCCGGGACAGCTAACACTGAAGCTTTCTTT.

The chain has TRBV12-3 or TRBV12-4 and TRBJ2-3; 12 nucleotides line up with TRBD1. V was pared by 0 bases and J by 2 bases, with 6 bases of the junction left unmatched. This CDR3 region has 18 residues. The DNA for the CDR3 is TGTGCCAGCAGTTTAGCTAAAGGGACAGGGGGCTACACAGATACGCAGTATTTT. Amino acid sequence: CASSLAKGTGGYTDTQYF.